This T cell receptor (beta chain) was recovered during a study of healthy donors' naive CD4 and CD8 T cells (dated by TCRdb to between 2014 and 2017). With respect to the entire study: Donors were chosen to span three age groups (20-25, 40-50 and 60-70 years, five or six each), with mean age roughly 46 and half female. For TCR alpha, a new primer set was designed to cover all functional IMGT alpha gene variants, and the remainder of the protocol was kept the same as the beta-chain workflow. The donors were HLA-typed by sequencing at HLA-A, -B, -C, -DRB1, -DQB1 and -DPB1, using the SBTexcellerator protocol, an ABI3130xl analyzer and SBTengine software. Peripheral blood mononuclear cells were obtained from 15 to 20 unrelated, healthy individuals. Rearranged TCR alpha and beta chains from naive CD4+ and CD8+ T cells were sequenced in the study to test how TCR variation relates to lineage commitment.

Points the paper makes about the study in general: V genes, J genes and CDR3 charge together appeared to explain about 13% of CD4/CD8 propensity variance, in a largely additive manner. In both chains, CD4+ lineage was associated with a positively charged CDR3, and CD8+ lineage was associated with a negatively charged CDR3. The study did not directly address possible repertoire bias arising from homeostatic proliferation of naive T cells. Because alpha and beta chains were sequenced in bulk and could not be paired, the effects of the two chains in combination were not assessed. Bias between naive CD4+ and CD8+ cells was reportedly observed for most V and J gene segments, consistently across donors and independently of HLA genotype.

The germline V gene provides CDR1 SQVTM and CDR2 ANQGSEA. The V end loses 6 bases and the J end loses 0 bases, and a stretch of 14 bases separates them. CDR3 length: 14 amino acids, cysteine to phenylalanine. The entry retains the CDR3 DNA only, 42 bases that are in frame from base 1. This clonotype was seen just once. It has no known antigen specificity. No much larger clonotype is one base removed from it; base qualities were not supplied. One read gives only weak evidence. This sample was sequenced with a 454 GS FLX Titanium. A previously published linear amplification protocol was used to construct TCR libraries from roughly 550 ng of total RNA. The Roche/454 Genome Sequencer with Titanium chemistry was used for sequencing. Per the original workflow: A total of 78,498 rearranged TCR alpha transcripts were sequenced from a few of the healthy donors. Unique TCR clonotypes were defined by the CDR3 junction under IMGT nomenclature, and duplicate transcripts were removed. In R 2.13.0, logistic regression modeled CD4 versus CD8 status on V and J genes, adjusting for donor effects, with Bonferroni correction for multiple testing. The public reads were reprocessed in TCRdb via fastp at Q25 and MiXCR, keeping in-frame beta chains. Rows are unified per CDR3 protein, each entry keeping the most common DNA and genes. The V and J calls reflect TCRdb's pipeline rather than the authors' work. Within this sample are about 180,000 distinct CDR3 sequences, with under 85% of them counted one time only. About 2.4% of the sample lies in the top ten.

Cells with a CD4+CD8-CD45RO-CD45RA+ profile were isolated by FACS and defined as naive CD4+ T cells, and those with a CD8+CD4-CD45RA+CD27bright profile were defined as naive CD8+ T cells. The antibodies used for sorting targeted CD4 (RPA-T4), CD8 (SK1), CD27 (O323), CD45RA (HI100) and CD45RO (UCHL1). Input material: naive CD4+ and CD8+ T cells sorted from blood, pooled from several donors. Read against the paper, the sample's cell subset or site label means: FACS-sorted naive CD4+ (CD45RO-CD45RA+) and naive CD8+ (CD45RA+CD27bright) T cells. The rearranged segments are TRBV29-1 and TRBJ1-1; tentative D gene TRBD1, with 5 bases matching. The source of this sequence is a pool of human donors in good health; the sample pools cells from several healthy donors. The CDR3 in this case is CSVMTAILNTEAFF. The DNA sequence reads TGCAGCGTAATGACAGCCATTCTGAACACTGAAGCTTTCTTT.